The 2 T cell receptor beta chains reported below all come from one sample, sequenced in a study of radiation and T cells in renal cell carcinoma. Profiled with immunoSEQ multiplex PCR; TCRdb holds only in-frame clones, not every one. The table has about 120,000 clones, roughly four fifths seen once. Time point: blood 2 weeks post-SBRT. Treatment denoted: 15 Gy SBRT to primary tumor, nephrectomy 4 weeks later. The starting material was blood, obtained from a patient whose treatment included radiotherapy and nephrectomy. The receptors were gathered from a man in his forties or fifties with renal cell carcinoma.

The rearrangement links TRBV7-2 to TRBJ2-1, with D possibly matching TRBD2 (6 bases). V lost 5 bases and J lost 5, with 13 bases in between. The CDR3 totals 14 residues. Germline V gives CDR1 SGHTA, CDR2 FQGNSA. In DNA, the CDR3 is TGTGCCAGCAGCCCTGCCGGGACTCACAATGAGCAGTTCTTC. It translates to CASSPAGTHNEQFF. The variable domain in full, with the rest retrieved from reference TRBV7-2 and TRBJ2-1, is GAGVSQSPSNKVTEKGKDVELRCDPISGHTALYWYRQSLGQGLEFLIYFQGNSAPDKSGLPSDRFSAERTGGSVSTLTIQRTQQEDSAVYLCASSPAGTHNEQFFGPGTRLTVL.

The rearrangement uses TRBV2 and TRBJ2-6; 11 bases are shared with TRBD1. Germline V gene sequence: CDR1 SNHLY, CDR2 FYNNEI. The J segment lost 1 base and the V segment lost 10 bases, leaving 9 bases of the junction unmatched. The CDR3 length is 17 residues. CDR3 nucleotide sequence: TGTGCCACCAAACGGACAGGGGGCTTGTCTGGGGCCAACGTCCTGACTTTC. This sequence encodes CATKRTGGLSGANVLTF. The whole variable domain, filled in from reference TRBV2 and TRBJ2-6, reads EPEVTQTPSHQVTQMGQEVILRCVPISNHLYFYWYRQILGQKVEFLVSFYNNEISEKSEIFDDQFSVERPDGSNFTLKIRSTKLEDSAMYFCATKRTGGLSGANVLTFGAGSRLTVL.